This T cell receptor (beta chain) was sequenced in a study of blood T cell repertoires in COVID-19. Turning to the study itself: The study drew acute and convalescent COVID-19 samples from the United States, Italy and Spain. T cells, B-cell-depleted T cells, or PBMCs supplied cDNA or gDNA.

Participants reported their clinical history, and cohort assignment relied on those reports. The authors' processing: Amplified reference gene primers provided the basis for estimating nucleated cell counts. The method was immunoSEQ multiplex PCR; TCRdb's version includes in-frame clones alone and lacks a portion of them. The D gene and trimming were derived from the DNA, and the V and J assignments and clone size from that table. The sample consists of 200,000 to 300,000 clones, approximately 85% of them appearing once. This CDR3 is built from 15 residues. V lost 1 base and J 2 bases, leaving 9 bases between the germline ends. Germline lookup yields CDR1 MNHEY and CDR2 SVGAGI.

The sequencing sample was made of PBMCs or T cells enriched from blood (not recorded which). The TCR comes from a woman aged 45 to 65 with acute COVID-19. The V and J genes are TRBV6-5 and TRBJ1-5, with D perhaps matching TRBD1 (5 bases). CDR3 residues: CASSYFRDGNQPQHF. DNA for the CDR3: TGTGCCAGCAGTTACTTCAGGGATGGCAATCAGCCCCAGCATTTT.